These T cell receptor beta chains were read from a single sample in a study of cytomegalovirus exposure and HLA in healthy donors. Generated by immunoSEQ multiplex PCR, the TCRdb table keeps only in-frame clones and is missing some. The data hold around 100,000 clones, with around three quarters observed a single time. Material for sequencing was PBMCs. These TCRs come from a man aged 25-45 years in good health and CMV-seropositive. Each CDR3 is given with its conserved first and last residue. Each record gives: J gene, D gene, V gene, clone size, CDR3 DNA, CDR3 protein. The D gene is left open where the match is weak. Rows give clone size only sometimes, using once, few, many, or a class for an expanded clone.

TRBJ2-7	NA	TRBV6-1	few	TGTGCCAGCAGTCCTGAGGCGTTCCACGAGCAGTACTTC	CASSPEAFHEQYF
TRBJ1-2	TRBD1	TRBV7-9	NA	TGTTCCAGCAGCAGGGGGAACTATGGCTACACCTTC	CSSSRGNYGYTF
TRBJ1-3	NA	TRBV7-7	NA	TGTGCCAGCAGCTTAGATCCTGGGGCAGGAAACACCATATATTTT	CASSLDPGAGNTIYF
TRBJ2-1	NA	TRBV10-1	NA	TGCGCCAGCAGTGATGTTATGATCGAGGCCCCGATGGATGAGCAGTTCTTC	CASSDVMIEAPMDEQFF
TRBJ1-2	NA	TRBV6-5	NA	TGTGCCAGCAGTTTTACCCAACCAGCTAACTATGGCTACACCTTC	CASSFTQPANYGYTF
TRBJ2-1	TRBD2	TRBV9	NA	TGTGCCAGCAGCGCAAGCGGGGTGAACTACAATGAGCAGTTCTTC	CASSASGVNYNEQFF
TRBJ2-7	TRBD1	TRBV28	NA	TGTGCCAGCAGTGACCCGGGACAGGGGGAATACGAGCAGTACTTC	CASSDPGQGEYEQYF
TRBJ2-7	NA	TRBV9	NA	TGTGCCAGCAGCGTAGGCCCGGGAGACGAGCAGTACTTC	CASSVGPGDEQYF
TRBJ2-5	TRBD2	TRBV19	NA	TGTGCCAGTAGTAGCTGGACTAGCGGGGAGACCCAGTACTTC	CASSSWTSGETQYF
TRBJ2-5	NA	TRBV4-2	NA	TGTGCCAGCAGCCAAGCAGCCCGCGGGCGGGAGACCCAGTACTTC	CASSQAARGRETQYF
TRBJ1-1	NA	TRBV11-2	NA	TGTGCCAGCAGCTTAGGAGGGTGGGTTCCCACTGAAGCTTTCTTT	CASSLGGWVPTEAFF
TRBJ2-2	NA	TRBV2	NA	TGTGCCAGCAGTCCTGACTTTAACACCGGGGAGCTGTTTTTT	CASSPDFNTGELFF
TRBJ2-7	TRBD1	TRBV7-3	NA	TGTGCCAGCAGCCCTCAGGGACAGGGTCCCTACGAGCAGTACTTC	CASSPQGQGPYEQYF
TRBJ1-5	NA	TRBV11-2	NA	TGTGCCAGCAGCTACCTTGGAGGGCAGCCCCAGCATTTT	CASSYLGGQPQHF
TRBJ2-7	TRBD1	TRBV27	NA	TGTGCCAGCAGTTTCGTGACAGGGGGCTACTACGAGCAGTACTTC	CASSFVTGGYYEQYF
TRBJ2-1	TRBD2	TRBV9	NA	TGTGCCAGCAGCCTACAACCTACTAGCGGGGGGGCGAATGAGCAGTTCTTC	CASSLQPTSGGANEQFF
TRBJ2-2	NA	TRBV7-2	NA	TGTGCCAGCAGCTATAACATAAACACCGGGGAGCTGTTTTTT	CASSYNINTGELFF